This record looks at one TCR beta chain sequence and its context. No antigen is known for it. The sample comes from a study of beta chain features in type 1 diabetes. Study-level points and caveats: TCRB CDR3s were moderately but significantly shorter in Type 1 diabetes patients in all four CD4+ subsets.

V lost 6 bases and J 1 base, leaving 6 bases between the germline ends. Germline V CDR1 and CDR2: MNHEY, SVGAGI. The CDR3 has 12 residues. All of the isolated RNA was reverse transcribed, so expressed TCRB transcripts were sequenced. This table comes from immunoSEQ multiplex PCR, and its TCRdb copy is limited to in-frame clones, with some not included. The sample consists of 500,000 to 650,000 clones, around an eighth of them appearing once. Sorted CD4+ subsets: naive, central memory, regulatory, stem cell-like memory (CD45RO/CCR7/CD25/CD127/CD95/CD27 panel). V usage is TRBV6-5 and J usage is TRBJ1-1; D is undetermined. Sequencing input: naive CD4+ T cells from blood. This TCR was sampled from a man aged 30-40 years with type 1 diabetes. CDR3 nucleotides: TGTGCCAGCAGCTACCAGAACACTGAAGCTTTCTTT. It translates to CASSYQNTEAFF.